The source of this T cell receptor (beta chain) is a study of cytomegalovirus exposure and HLA in healthy donors. The wider study: Genotyping of nearly 400 donors showed that 65% to 90% belonged to the Caucasian-associated ancestry cluster.

Study results and caveats: In an earlier analysis, in approximately 630 donors, most V segments appeared productive either ~90% or ~30% of the time. The authors enumerated around 150 TCR beta chains as linked to cytomegalovirus. Researchers reported from a later analysis that most CMV-associated TCR beta chains appeared HLA-restricted.

Vbeta (60) and Jbeta (13) primers were used in the PCR. Generated by immunoSEQ multiplex PCR, the TCRdb table keeps only in-frame clones and is missing some. The sample consists of around 150,000 clones, roughly 68% of them appearing once. The CDR3 totals 15 residues. CDR1 MDHEN and CDR2 SYDVKM come from the germline V gene. V shed 5 bases and J shed 5 bases, with 16 bases lying between them. Note on this clone: Its antigen remains unknown.

The rearrangement joins TRBV28 to TRBJ2-1; D is ambiguous. The specimen was PBMCs. The clonotype comes from a man younger than 45 in good health and CMV-seropositive. In DNA, the CDR3 is TGTGCCAGCAGTCCAGACAAGTATCAAAACAATGAGCAGTTCTTC. Protein product: CASSPDKYQNNEQFF.